The entry below describes one TCR beta chain. The specificity of this receptor is unknown. There are no base qualities to consult, and no much larger clone falls within one base. As encoded in the germline V gene, CDR1 is MNHEY while CDR2 is SVGAGI. The V and J ends are trimmed by 0 bases and 3 bases, leaving 9 bases between them. From the cysteine up to the phenylalanine, the CDR3 has a length of 14 residues. Just CDR3 DNA is preserved here, 42 bases in frame from base 1. Peripheral blood and lesional scalp punch biopsies were obtained from patients with alopecia areata. PBMCs were separated by density centrifugation and stained for CD3, CD4 and CD8, after which CD4+ and CD8+ T cells were sorted on a FACSAria. These data belong to a study of CD8+ T cells in alopecia areata (dated by TCRdb to 2017 to 2018). For context, the study as a whole: The treated patients took part in an open-label pilot trial in which moderate-to-severe alopecia areata was treated with oral tofacitinib at 5 to 10 mg twice daily. Patients received tofacitinib for 6 to 18 months and were then followed off drug for 6 months to check for delayed response and recurrence. Clonality in the scalp was compared among normal scalp (n=4), patchy alopecia areata scalp (n=8), and alopecia totalis/universalis scalp (n=8). Scalp tissue and sorted CD4+ and CD8+ peripheral blood T cells from patchy and totalis/universalis alopecia areata patients and from healthy controls were covered by human TCRbeta sequencing. Biopsies were taken from tofacitinib-treated patients at baseline and again at 4 and 24 weeks into treatment, and several of those patients also had a later scalp biopsy. TCRbeta CDR3 regions were amplified by immunoSEQ multiplex PCR using 35 Vbeta forward and 13 Jbeta reverse primers. In both human patients and the C3H/HeJ mouse model, the study applied high-throughput TCRbeta sequencing to look at T cell clonal expansion in alopecia areata. RNA came from the PAXgene miRNA kit for fixed scalp, the miRNeasy kit for PBMCs, and the RNeasy kit for mouse skin.

The method behind the library was the immunoSEQ multiplex PCR assay. To provide template for TCR sequencing, every sample had RNA extracted and reverse transcribed into cDNA. SuperScript III was used to make first-strand cDNA, primed with a 2:1 mix of oligo-dT and random hexamers. A synthetic immune receptor repertoire was used to assess amplification bias, and residual bias was removed computationally. Per the source publication's procedure: After raw reads were preprocessed to remove errors, the CDR3 was defined following IMGT conventions as running from the conserved cysteine to phenylalanine. To get clonality, Shannon entropy was normalized by log2 of the number of productive unique TCRs and the result was subtracted from 1. Scalp TCRbeta sequences were cross-referenced with sorted blood CD4 and CD8 repertoires so that the CD4 or CD8 identity of scalp clones could be inferred. The source is immuneACCESS, and TCRdb retained only in-frame sequences with V and J called. Part of the clones is not carried over; for the studies checked, unresolved V genes explain less than half of this, and the remainder is unexplained. V, J and clone size are those of that table, while D and trimming were read from the DNA. The sample data list approximately 150,000 clones, and more than 40% of these were observed just once. Less than 8% of the sample is in the top ten clones.

The investigation overall reported the following: Unlike mouse skin, where gammadelta T cells dominate, normal human skin contains resident alphabeta T cells that get sequenced too, which complicates analysis of the scalp TCR repertoire. Higher clonality and more expanded CD8+ clones were observed in lesional scalp than in normal scalp, particularly in alopecia totalis/universalis, a finding suggestive of antigenic drive. TCR sequences shared between patients were less clear than in mice, possibly partly because of HLA diversity in the patient population.

The sequence is built from TRBV6-5 and TRBJ2-7; the D gene is perhaps TRBD1 or TRBD2, each of them matching over 5 bases. The sample was CD4+ T cells sorted from blood. The TCR was taken from a human donor with alopecia areata. The CDR3: CASSYSAGSYEQYF. The nucleotides are TGTGCCAGCAGTTACTCGGCAGGGAGCTACGAGCAGTACTTC.